This T cell receptor (beta chain) was documented in a study of naive and memory T cell subsets. This clonotype was seen at least ten times. A UMI-containing oligonucleotide was joined by 3' ligation to the TCR cDNA template. Cells were not sorted; total RNA input targeted roughly 1 to 1000 ng. The germline V gene encodes CDR1 MNHNY and CDR2 SVGAGI (reference sequence). The V and J ends lost 0 bases and 2 bases respectively, with 12 bases between them. The CDR3 runs 16 residues. Amplification of ligated cDNA took four PCR rounds with SP2 and nested alpha and beta constant primers. TCRdb called the 5' RACE reads again in MiXCR, with one record for every CDR3 protein. Of more than 45,000 distinct CDR3 sequences listed, roughly 7% are singletons.

The TCR was taken from a male donor in good health. J is TRBJ2-3 and V is TRBV6-6; D perhaps matches TRBD1 (5 bases). CDR3 residues: CASSYSIQAITDTQYF. DNA of the CDR3: TGTGCCAGCAGTTACTCGATACAGGCCATCACAGATACGCAGTATTTT.